This T cell receptor beta chain was recovered during a study of CD8+CD57+ T cells in acquired aplastic anemia. This clonotype was picked up one time. Both TCR beta VDJ combination and CDR3 sequence profiling were carried out. Genomic DNA was the template for this profiling. Using its own MiXCR run on the reads, TCRdb lists one record per CDR3 protein. Of approximately 130,000 distinct CDR3 sequences in the sample, 45% to 60% were seen once. Flow cytometry had shown expanded CD8+CD57+ cells in the patients chosen for sequencing. Sequences were obtained from sorted CD4+, CD8+, or CD8+CD57+ T cells (not recorded which) from PBMCs. The TCR comes from a human donor with aplastic anemia.

This chain's CDR3 is CASSLSGVLSGANVLTF. The CDR3 bases are TGTGCCAGCAGCTTATCAGGGGTGCTGTCTGGGGCCAACGTCCTGACTTTC. The gene calls are TRBV7-8 and TRBJ2-6; perhaps TRBD1 as D (6 bases). Per germline, CDR1 SGHVS and CDR2 FQNEAQ. The CDR3 runs 17 residues. V was pared by 2 bases and J by 1 base, with 12 bases between.